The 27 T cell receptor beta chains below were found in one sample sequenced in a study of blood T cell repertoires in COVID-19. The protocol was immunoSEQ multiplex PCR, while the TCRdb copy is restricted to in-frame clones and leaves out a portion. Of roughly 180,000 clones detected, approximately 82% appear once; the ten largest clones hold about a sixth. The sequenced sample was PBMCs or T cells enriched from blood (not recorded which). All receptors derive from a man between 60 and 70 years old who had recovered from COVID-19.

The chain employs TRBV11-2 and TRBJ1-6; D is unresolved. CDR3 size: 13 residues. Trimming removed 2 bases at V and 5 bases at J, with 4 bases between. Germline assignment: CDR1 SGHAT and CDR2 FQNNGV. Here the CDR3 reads CASSLSNNSPLHF. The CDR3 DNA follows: TGTGCCAGCAGCTTATCTAATAATTCACCCCTCCACTTT.

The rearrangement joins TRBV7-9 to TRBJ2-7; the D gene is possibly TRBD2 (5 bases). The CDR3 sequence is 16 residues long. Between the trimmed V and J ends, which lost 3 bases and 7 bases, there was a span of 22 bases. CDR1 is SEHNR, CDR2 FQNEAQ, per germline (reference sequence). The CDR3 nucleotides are TGTGCCAGCAGCTTTGACCCGCCGGGCCCCCGGGGAGAGCAGTACTTC. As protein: CASSFDPPGPRGEQYF.

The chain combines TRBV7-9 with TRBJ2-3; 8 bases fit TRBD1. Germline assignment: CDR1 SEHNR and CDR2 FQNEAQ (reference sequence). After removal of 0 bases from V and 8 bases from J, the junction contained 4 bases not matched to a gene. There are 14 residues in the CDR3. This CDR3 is CASSLAGTGGTQYF. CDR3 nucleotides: TGTGCCAGCAGCTTAGCGGGGACAGGAGGTACGCAGTATTTT.

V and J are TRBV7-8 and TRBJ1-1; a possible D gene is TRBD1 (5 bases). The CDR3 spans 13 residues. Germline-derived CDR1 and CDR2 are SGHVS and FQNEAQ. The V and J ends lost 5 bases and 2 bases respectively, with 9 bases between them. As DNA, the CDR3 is TGTGCCAGCAGCCGGGGCCGCAACACTGAAGCTTTCTTT. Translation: CASSRGRNTEAFF.

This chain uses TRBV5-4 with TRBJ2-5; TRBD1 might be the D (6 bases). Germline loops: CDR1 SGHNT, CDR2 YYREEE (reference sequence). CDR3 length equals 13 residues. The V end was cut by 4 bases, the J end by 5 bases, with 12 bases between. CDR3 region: CASSRQVAETQYF. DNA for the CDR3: TGTGCCAGCAGCCGACAGGTGGCGGAGACCCAGTACTTC. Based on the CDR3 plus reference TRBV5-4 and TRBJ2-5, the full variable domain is ETGVTQSPTHLIKTRGQQVTLRCSSQSGHNTVSWYQQALGQGPQFIFQYYREEENGRGNFPPRFSGLQFPNYSSELNVNALELDDSALYLCASSRQVAETQYFGPGTRLLVL.

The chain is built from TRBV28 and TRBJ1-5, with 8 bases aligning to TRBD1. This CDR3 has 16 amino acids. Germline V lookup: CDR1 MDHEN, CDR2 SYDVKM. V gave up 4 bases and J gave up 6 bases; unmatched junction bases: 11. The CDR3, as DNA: TGTGCCAGCAGTTCCGGACAGGGAGGATTGAGTCAGCCCCAGCATTTT. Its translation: CASSSGQGGLSQPQHF.

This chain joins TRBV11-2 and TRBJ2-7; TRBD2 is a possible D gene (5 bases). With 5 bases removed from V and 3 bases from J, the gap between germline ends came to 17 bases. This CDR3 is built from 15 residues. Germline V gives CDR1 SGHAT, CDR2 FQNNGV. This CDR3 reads CASSLKVGIDYEQYF. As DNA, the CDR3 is TGTGCCAGCAGCCTGAAAGTCGGGATTGACTACGAGCAGTACTTC. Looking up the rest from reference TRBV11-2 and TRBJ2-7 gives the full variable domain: EAGVAQSPRYKIIEKRQSVAFWCNPISGHATLYWYQQILGQGPKLLIQFQNNGVVDDSQLPKDRFSAERLKGVDSTLKIQPAKLEDSAVYLCASSLKVGIDYEQYFGPGTRLTVT.

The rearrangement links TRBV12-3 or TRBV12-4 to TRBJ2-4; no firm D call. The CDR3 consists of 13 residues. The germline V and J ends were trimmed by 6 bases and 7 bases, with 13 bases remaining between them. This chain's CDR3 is CASRKNSGNIQYF. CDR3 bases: TGTGCCAGCAGAAAAAACAGTGGGAACATTCAGTACTTC.

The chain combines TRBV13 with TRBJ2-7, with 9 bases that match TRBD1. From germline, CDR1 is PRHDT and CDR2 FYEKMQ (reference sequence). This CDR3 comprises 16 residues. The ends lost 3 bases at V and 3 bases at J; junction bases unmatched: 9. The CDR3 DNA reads TGTGCCAGCAGCTTTGACAGGGGGATTCGAGTCTACGAGCAGTACTTC. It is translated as CASSFDRGIRVYEQYF.

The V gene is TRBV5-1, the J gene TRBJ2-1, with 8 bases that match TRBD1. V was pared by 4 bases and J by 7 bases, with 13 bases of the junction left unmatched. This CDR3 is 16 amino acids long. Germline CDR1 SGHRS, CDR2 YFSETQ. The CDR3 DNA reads TGCGCCAGCAGCCCCCGACCGGGACAGGAGGGAAATGAGCAGTTCTTC. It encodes CASSPRPGQEGNEQFF. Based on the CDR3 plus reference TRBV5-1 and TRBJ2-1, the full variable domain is KAGVTQTPRYLIKTRGQQVTLSCSPISGHRSVSWYQQTPGQGLQFLFEYFSETQRNKGNFPGRFSGRQFSNSRSEMNVSTLELGDSALYLCASSPRPGQEGNEQFFGPGTRLTVL.

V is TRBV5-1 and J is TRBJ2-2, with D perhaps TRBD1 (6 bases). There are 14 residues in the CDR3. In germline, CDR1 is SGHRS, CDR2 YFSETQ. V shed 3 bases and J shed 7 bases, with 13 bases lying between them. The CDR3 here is CASSSSGTIGELFF. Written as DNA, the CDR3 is TGCGCCAGCAGCTCTTCTGGGACAATCGGGGAGCTGTTTTTT.

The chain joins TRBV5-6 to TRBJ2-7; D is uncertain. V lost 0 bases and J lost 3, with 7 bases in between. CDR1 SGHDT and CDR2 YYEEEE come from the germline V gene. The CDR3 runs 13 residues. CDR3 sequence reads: CASSLGSDYEQYF. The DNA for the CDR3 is TGTGCCAGCAGCTTGGGCTCAGACTACGAGCAGTACTTC.

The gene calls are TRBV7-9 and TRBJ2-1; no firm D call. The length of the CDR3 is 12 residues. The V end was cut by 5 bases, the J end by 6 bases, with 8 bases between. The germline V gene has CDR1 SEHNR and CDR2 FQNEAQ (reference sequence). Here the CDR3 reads CASSLRINEQFF. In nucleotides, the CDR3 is TGTGCCAGCAGCCTAAGAATCAATGAGCAGTTCTTC.

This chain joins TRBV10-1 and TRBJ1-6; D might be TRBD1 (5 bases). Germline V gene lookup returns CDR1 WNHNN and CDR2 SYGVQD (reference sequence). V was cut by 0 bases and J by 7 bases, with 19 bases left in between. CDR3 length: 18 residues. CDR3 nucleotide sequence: TGCGCCAGCAGTGAGTCGGGGCGGGGCCTCCGGGTAAATTCACCCCTCCACTTT. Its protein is CASSESGRGLRVNSPLHF.

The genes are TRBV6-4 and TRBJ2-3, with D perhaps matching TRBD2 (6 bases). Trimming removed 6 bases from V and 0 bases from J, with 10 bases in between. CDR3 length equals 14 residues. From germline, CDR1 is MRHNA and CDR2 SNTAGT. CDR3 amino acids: CASSRDSSTDTQYF. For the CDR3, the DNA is TGTGCCAGCAGCCGGGACTCCAGCACAGATACGCAGTATTTT.

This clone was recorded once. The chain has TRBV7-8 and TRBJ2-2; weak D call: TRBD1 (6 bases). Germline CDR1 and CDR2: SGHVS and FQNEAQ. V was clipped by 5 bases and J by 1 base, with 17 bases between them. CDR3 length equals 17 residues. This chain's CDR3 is CASSPYPGHQNTGELFF. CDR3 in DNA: TGTGCCAGCAGCCCGTATCCGGGACACCAGAACACCGGGGAGCTGTTTTTT.

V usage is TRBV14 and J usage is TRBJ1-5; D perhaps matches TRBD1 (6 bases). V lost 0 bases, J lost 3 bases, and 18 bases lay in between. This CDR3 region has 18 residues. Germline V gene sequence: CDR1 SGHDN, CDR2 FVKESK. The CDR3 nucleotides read TGTGCCAGCAGCCAAGAACGTAAGGGACAAGGATTCAATCAGCCCCAGCATTTT. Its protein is CASSQERKGQGFNQPQHF.

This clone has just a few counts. The CDR3 protein is CASRTDRTYTQYF. CDR3 bases: TGTGCCAGCAGGACGGACAGGACGTATACGCAGTATTTT. The chain carries TRBV2 and TRBJ2-3; 7 bases are shared with TRBD1. Germline CDR1 reads SNHLY; CDR2 reads FYNNEI. This CDR3 region has 13 residues. V shed 6 bases and J 7 bases; nucleotides not matched to a gene: 7.

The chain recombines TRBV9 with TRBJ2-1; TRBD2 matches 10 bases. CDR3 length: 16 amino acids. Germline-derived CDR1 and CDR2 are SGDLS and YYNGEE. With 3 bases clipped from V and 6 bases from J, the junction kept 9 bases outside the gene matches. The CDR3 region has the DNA TGTGCCAGCAGCGCCCCAAGCGGGGGGGAATTCAATGAGCAGTTCTTC. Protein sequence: CASSAPSGGEFNEQFF.

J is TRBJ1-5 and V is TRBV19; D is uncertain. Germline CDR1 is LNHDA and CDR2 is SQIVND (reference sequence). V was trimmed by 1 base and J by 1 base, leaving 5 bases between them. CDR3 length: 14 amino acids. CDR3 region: CASSIVQSNQPQHF. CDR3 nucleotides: TGTGCCAGTAGTATAGTCCAGAGCAATCAGCCCCAGCATTTT.

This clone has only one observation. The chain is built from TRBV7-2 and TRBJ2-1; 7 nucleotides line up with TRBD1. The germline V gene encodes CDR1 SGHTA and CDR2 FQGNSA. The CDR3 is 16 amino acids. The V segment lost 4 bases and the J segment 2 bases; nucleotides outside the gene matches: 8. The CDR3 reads CASSSRQQGAYNEQFF. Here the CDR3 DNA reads TGTGCCAGCAGCTCCAGACAGCAGGGGGCCTACAATGAGCAGTTCTTC. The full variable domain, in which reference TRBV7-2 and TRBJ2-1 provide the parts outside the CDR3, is GAGVSQSPSNKVTEKGKDVELRCDPISGHTALYWYRQSLGQGLEFLIYFQGNSAPDKSGLPSDRFSAERTGGSVSTLTIQRTQQEDSAVYLCASSSRQQGAYNEQFFGPGTRLTVL.

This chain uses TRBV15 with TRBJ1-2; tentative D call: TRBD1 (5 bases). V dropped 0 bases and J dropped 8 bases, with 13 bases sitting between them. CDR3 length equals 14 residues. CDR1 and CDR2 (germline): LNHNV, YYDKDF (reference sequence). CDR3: CATSRDPGLGGYTF. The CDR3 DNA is TGTGCCACCAGCAGAGATCCGGGACTTGGAGGCTACACCTTC.

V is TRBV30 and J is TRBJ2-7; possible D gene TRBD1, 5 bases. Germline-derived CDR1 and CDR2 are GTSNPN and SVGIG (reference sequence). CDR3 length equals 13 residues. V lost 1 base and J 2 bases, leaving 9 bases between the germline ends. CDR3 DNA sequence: TGTGCCTGGAGTGCCGACAGTACCTACGAGCAGTACTTC. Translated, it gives CAWSADSTYEQYF.

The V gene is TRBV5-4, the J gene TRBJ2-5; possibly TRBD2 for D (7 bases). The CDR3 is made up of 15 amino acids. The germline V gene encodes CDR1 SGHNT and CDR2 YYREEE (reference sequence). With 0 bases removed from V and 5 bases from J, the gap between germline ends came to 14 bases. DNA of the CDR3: TGTGCCAGCAGCTTGGAAGGGGGGGCAAGGGAGACCCAGTACTTC. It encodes CASSLEGGARETQYF. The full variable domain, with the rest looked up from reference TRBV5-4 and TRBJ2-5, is ETGVTQSPTHLIKTRGQQVTLRCSSQSGHNTVSWYQQALGQGPQFIFQYYREEENGRGNFPPRFSGLQFPNYSSELNVNALELDDSALYLCASSLEGGARETQYFGPGTRLLVL.

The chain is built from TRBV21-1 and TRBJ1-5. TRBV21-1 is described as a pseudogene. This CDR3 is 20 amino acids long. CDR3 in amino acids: CASSKVGVRLRVDSNQPQHF. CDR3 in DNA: TGTGCCAGCAGCAAAGTGGGAGTGAGATTACGGGTAGATAGCAATCAGCCCCAGCATTTT.

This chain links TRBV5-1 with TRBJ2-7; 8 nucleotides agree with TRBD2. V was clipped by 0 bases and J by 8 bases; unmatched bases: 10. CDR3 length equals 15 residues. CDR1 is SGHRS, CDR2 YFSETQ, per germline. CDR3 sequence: CASSLDTSGLNQQYF. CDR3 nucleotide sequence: TGCGCCAGCAGCTTGGATACTAGCGGATTGAATCAGCAGTACTTC. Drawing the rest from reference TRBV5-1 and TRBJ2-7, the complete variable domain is KAGVTQTPRYLIKTRGQQVTLSCSPISGHRSVSWYQQTPGQGLQFLFEYFSETQRNKGNFPGRFSGRQFSNSRSEMNVSTLELGDSALYLCASSLDTSGLNQQYFGPGTRLTVT.

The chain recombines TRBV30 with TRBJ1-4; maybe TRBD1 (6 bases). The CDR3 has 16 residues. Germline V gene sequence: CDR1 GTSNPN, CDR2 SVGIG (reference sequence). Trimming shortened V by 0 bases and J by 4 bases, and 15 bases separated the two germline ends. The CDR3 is CAWSVPLTGRNEKLFF. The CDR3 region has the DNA TGTGCCTGGAGTGTACCCCTGACAGGCCGTAATGAAAAACTGTTTTTT.